These 8 T cell receptor beta chains were sequenced from one sample in a study of tumor-infiltrating lymphocytes in primary liver carcinoma. The approximately 17-32 mg bulk tissue piece was not sorted before simultaneous RNA and DNA extraction. Starting from 450 to 500 ng of total RNA, TCR beta cDNA was produced with a primer in the constant region. Slightly modified ARM-PCR served as the procedure for the TCR beta libraries. These libraries came from three rounds of nested multiplex PCR. TRBV1-TRBV30 forward primers paired with a C-beta reverse primer drove the first two PCR rounds, 10 cycles each. In TCRdb, the multiplex PCR reads were re-called with MiXCR into one record per CDR3 protein. The sample lists around 190,000 distinct CDR3 sequences; about 82% were seen once. Sequenced material: tumor tissue from primary liver carcinoma. The receptors were sampled from a middle-aged man with primary liver carcinoma and hepatitis B virus infection.

The rearrangement joins TRBV29-1 to TRBJ2-1; 11 bases are shared with TRBD2. J lost 14 bases, V lost 6 bases, and 9 bases had no gene match. The CDR3 has 12 amino acids. Looked up from germline, CDR1 is SQVTM and CDR2 is ANQGSEA. The CDR3 DNA follows: TGCAGCGTCGCTCCTACTAGCGGGAGAGAGTTCTTC. It yields the protein CSVAPTSGREFF.

For this clonotype: The junction shows a germline mismatch at one end, possibly a read error. The chain joins TRBV12-3 or TRBV12-4 to TRBJ2-7; TRBD2 might be the D (5 bases). The CDR3 is 12 residues long. CDR3 DNA: TGTGTCAGCAGTCACGGAGGCCTCGATCAGTACTTC. Amino acid sequence: CVSSHGGLDQYF.

The genes are TRBV6-6 and TRBJ1-5; TRBD1 is a possible D gene (6 bases). CDR1 and CDR2 from the germline V gene are MNHNY and SVGAGI (reference sequence). CDR3 length: 14 residues. V was shortened by 1 base and J by 14 bases, with 18 bases between the two germline ends. The CDR3 DNA reads as TGTGCCAGCAGTTACTTACAGGGAAATCAGACCAAGCATTTT. As protein: CASSYLQGNQTKHF.

This sequence joins TRBV29-1 and TRBJ2-1; D is uncertain. Trimming took 6 bases from V and 3 from J, leaving 12 bases between them. The CDR3 totals 13 residues. Germline loops: CDR1 SQVTM, CDR2 ANQGSEA. CDR3 region: CSVALSDYNEQFF. In DNA form, the CDR3 reads TGCAGCGTCGCGCTATCGGACTACAATGAGCAGTTCTTC.

This clonotype was seen a handful of times. V and J are TRBV6-6 and TRBJ2-2; 7 bases align to TRBD2. Germline V CDR1 and CDR2: MNHNY, SVGAGI (reference sequence). CDR3 length: 15 residues. For the CDR3, the DNA is TGTGTCATCACTACTGGGGGGGCGAACACCGGGGAGCTGTTTTTT. This gives the protein CVITTGGANTGELFF.

Regarding this clonotype: In this CDR3 the conserved last residue, phenylalanine or tryptophan, is missing, so a read error is likely. No DNA is shown, since the ends of the CDR3 on it are uncertain; the CDR3 is the one TCRdb lists. The chain uses TRBV6-5 and TRBJ2-3; TRBD1, the D gene given by the table, was not confirmed from the DNA. Germline V gene data show CDR1 as MNHEY and CDR2 as SVGAGI. The CDR3 region is 9 residues in length, termini included. CDR3 loop: CANGPPPDI.

The chain uses TRBV4-3 and TRBJ2-1; TRBD1 matches 9 bases. This CDR3 region has 21 residues. V dropped 3 bases and J dropped 5; count of bases not matched to a gene: 23. Germline V gene lookup returns CDR1 LGHNA and CDR2 YSLEER. The CDR3 DNA follows: TGCGCCAGCAGCCAGGATCTTCGCGGGACAGGGACTTGCGGGATCAACAATGAGCAGTTCTTC. This translates into CASSQDLRGTGTCGINNEQFF.

This clonotype showed up just once. The germline gene is not matched at one end of the junction; a read error may be the cause. The V gene is TRBV5-6, the J gene TRBJ2-7; possible D gene TRBD2, 6 bases. The germline CDR1 and CDR2 sequences are SGHDT and YYEEEE. The CDR3 has 14 residues. CDR3 nucleotides: TGTGCCAGCAGTAGACTAGTGGGAGAGGGAGAGCATTACTTC. Translating it yields CASSRLVGEGEHYF.